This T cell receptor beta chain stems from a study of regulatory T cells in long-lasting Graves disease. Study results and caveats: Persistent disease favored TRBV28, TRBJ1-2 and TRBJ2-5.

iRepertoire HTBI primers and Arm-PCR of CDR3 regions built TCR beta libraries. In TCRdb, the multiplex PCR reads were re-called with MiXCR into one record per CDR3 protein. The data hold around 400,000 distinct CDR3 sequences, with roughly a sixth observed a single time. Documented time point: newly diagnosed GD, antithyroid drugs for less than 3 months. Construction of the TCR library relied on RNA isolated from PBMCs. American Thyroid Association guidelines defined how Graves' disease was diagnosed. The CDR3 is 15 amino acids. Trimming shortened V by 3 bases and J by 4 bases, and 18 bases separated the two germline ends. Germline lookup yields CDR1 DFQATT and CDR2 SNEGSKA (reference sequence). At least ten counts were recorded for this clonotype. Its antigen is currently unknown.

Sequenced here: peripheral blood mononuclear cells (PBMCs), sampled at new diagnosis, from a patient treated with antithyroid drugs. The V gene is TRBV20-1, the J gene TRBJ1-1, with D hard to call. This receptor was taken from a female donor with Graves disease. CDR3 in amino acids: CSASPIRNKVTEAFF. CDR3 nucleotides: TGCAGTGCTAGTCCGATTCGGAACAAGGTCACTGAAGCTTTCTTT.